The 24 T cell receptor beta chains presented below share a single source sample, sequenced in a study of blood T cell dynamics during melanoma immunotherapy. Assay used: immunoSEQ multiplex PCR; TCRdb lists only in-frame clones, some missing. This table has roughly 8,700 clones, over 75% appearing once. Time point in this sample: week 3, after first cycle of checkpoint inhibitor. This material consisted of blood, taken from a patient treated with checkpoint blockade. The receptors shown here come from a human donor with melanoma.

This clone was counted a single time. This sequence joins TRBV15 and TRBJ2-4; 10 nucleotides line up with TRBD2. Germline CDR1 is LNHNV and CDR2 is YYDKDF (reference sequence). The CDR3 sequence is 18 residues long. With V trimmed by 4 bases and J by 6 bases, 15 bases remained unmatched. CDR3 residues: CATSTRLIAGGRRNIQYF. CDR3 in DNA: TGTGCCACCAGCACTCGCCTTATAGCGGGGGGCCGACGAAACATTCAGTACTTC.

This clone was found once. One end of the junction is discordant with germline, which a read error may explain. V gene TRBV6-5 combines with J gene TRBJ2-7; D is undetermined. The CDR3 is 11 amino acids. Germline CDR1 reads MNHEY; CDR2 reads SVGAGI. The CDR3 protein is CASSNSAEQYF. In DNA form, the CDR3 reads TGTGCCAGCAGTAACTCTGCAGAGCAGTACTTC.

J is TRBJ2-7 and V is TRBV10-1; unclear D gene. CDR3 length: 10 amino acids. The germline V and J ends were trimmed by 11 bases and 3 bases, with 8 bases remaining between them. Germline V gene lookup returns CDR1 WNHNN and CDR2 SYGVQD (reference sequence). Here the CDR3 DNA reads TGCGCCGGATTAGACTACGAGCAGTACTTC. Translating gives CAGLDYEQYF.

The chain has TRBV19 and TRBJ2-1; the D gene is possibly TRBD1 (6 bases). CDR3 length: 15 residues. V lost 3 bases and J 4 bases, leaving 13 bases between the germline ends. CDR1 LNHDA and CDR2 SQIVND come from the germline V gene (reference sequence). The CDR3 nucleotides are TGTGCCAGTAGTATTCAGCAGGGGTCATACAATGAGCAGTTCTTC. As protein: CASSIQQGSYNEQFF.

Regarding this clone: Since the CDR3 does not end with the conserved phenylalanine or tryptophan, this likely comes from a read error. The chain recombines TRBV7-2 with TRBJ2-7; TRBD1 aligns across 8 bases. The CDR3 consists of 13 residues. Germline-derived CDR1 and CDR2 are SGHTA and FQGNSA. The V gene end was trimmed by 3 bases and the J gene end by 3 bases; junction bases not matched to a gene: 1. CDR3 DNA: TGTGCCAGCAGCTTCGGACAGGGCTACGAGCAGTACCTC. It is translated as CASSFGQGYEQYL.

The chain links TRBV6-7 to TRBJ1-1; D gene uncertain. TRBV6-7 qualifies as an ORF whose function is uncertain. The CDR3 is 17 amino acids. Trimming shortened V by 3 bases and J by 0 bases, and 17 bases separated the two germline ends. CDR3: CASSYAPGGSMNTEAFF. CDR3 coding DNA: TGTGCCAGCAGTTATGCCCCTGGCGGTTCGATGAACACTGAAGCTTTCTTT.

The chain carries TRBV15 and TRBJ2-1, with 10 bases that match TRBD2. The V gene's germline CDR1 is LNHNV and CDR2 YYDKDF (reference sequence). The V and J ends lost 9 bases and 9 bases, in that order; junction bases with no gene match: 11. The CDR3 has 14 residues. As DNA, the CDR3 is TGTGCCACGACTCGGGATAGCGGGGGGATTGAGCAGTTCTTC. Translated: CATTRDSGGIEQFF.

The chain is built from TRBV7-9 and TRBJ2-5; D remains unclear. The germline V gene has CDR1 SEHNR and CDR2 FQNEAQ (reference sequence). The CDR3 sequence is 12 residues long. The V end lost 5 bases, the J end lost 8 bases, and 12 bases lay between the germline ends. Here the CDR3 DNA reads TGTGCCAGCAGCCTGGAGCAATCAACCCAGTACTTC. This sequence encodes CASSLEQSTQYF.

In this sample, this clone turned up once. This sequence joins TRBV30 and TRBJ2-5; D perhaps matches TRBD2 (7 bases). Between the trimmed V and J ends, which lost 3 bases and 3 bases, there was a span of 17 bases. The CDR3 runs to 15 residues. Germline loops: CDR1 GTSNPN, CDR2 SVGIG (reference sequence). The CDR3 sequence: CAWRELGGGKETQYF. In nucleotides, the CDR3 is TGTGCCTGGAGGGAGTTAGGGGGGGGGAAAGAGACCCAGTACTTC.

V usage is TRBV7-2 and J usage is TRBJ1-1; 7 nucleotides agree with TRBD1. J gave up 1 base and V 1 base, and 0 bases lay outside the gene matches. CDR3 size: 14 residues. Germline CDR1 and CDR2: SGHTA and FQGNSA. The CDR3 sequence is CASSLDRGNTEAFF. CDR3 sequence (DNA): TGTGCCAGCAGCTTAGACAGGGGGAACACTGAAGCTTTCTTT.

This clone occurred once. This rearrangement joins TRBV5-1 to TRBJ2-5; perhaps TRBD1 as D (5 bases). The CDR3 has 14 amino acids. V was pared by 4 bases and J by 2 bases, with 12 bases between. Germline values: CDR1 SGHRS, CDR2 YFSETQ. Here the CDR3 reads CASSAGHIQETQYF. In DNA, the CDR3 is TGCGCCAGCAGCGCCGGACACATACAAGAGACCCAGTACTTC.

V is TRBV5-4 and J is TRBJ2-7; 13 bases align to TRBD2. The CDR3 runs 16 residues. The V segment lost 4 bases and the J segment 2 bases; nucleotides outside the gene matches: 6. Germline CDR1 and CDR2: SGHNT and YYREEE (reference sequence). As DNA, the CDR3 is TGTGCCAGCAGCACGGGACTAGCGGGGTTAACCTACGAGCAGTACTTC. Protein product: CASSTGLAGLTYEQYF. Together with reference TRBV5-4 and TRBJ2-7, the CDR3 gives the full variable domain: ETGVTQSPTHLIKTRGQQVTLRCSSQSGHNTVSWYQQALGQGPQFIFQYYREEENGRGNFPPRFSGLQFPNYSSELNVNALELDDSALYLCASSTGLAGLTYEQYFGPGTRLTVT.

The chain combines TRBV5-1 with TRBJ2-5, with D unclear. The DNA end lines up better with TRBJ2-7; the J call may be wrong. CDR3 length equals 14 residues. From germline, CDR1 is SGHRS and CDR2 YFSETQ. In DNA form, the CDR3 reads TGCGCCAGCAGCTTGGACCCCATGAACCGCGAGCAGTACTTC. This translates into CASSLDPMNREQYF.

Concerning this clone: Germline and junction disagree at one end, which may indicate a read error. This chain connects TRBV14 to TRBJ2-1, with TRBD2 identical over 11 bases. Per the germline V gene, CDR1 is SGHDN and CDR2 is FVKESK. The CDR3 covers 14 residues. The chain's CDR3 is CASSRELAGAIRVF. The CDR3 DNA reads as TGTGCCAGCAGCCGGGAACTAGCGGGGGCGATACGGGTCTTC.

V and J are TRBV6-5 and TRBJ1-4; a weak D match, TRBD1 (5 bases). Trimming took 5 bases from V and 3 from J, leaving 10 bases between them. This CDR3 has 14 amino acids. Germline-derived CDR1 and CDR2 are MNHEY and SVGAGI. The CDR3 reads CASSPGGPNEKLFF. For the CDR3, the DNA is TGTGCCAGCAGTCCGGGGGGTCCTAATGAAAAACTGTTTTTT.

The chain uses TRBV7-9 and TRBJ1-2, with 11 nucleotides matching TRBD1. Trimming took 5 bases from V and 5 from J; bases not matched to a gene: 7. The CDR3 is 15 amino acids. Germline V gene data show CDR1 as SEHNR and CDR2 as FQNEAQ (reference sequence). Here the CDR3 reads CASSEGQGAGYGYTF. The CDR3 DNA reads TGTGCCAGCAGCGAAGGACAGGGGGCTGGATATGGCTACACCTTC.

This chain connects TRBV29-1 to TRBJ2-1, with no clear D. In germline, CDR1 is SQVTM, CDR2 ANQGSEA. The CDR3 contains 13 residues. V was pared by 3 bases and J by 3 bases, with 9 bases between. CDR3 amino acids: CSVEQTRYNEQFF. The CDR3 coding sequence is TGCAGCGTTGAGCAGACCCGCTACAATGAGCAGTTCTTC.

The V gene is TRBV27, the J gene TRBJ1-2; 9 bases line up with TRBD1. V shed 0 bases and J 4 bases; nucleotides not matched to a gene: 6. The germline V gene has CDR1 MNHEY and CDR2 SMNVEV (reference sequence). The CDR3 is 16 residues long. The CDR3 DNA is TGTGCCAGCAGTTTATCGGCAACAGGGGGCGGCTATGGCTACACCTTC. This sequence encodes CASSLSATGGGYGYTF.

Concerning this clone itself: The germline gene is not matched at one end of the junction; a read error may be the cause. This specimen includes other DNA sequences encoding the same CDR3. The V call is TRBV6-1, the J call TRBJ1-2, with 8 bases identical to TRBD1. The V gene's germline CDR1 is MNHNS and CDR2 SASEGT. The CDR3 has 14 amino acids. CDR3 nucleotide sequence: TGTGCCAGCAGTGTTATGGGACAGGTCTATGGCTACACATTC. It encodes CASSVMGQVYGYTF.

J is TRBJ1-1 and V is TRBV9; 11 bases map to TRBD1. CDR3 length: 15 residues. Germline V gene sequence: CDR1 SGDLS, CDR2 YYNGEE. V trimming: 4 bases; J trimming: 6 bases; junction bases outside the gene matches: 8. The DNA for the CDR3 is TGTGCCAGCAGCTGGGGGACAGGGGGAAGGGCTGAAGCTTTCTTT. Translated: CASSWGTGGRAEAFF.

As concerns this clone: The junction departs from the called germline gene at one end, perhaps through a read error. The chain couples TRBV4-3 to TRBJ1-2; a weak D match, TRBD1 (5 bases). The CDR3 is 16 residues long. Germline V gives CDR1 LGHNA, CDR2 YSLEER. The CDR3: CASNQDQTGWLRGYTF. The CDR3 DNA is TGCGCCAGCAACCAAGATCAAACAGGATGGTTGCGAGGCTACACCTTC.

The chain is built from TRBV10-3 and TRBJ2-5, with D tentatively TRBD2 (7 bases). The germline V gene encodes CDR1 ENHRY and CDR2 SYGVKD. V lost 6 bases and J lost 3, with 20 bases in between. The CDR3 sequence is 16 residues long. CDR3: CAISLSGAGAEETQYF. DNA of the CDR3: TGTGCCATCAGCCTATCCGGGGCGGGGGCCGAAGAGACCCAGTACTTC.

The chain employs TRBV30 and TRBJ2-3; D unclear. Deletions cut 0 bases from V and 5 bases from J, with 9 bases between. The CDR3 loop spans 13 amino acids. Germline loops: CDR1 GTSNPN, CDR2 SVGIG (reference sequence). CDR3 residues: CAWSVRARDTQYF. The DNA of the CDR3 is TGTGCCTGGAGTGTCCGGGCCAGAGATACGCAGTATTTT.

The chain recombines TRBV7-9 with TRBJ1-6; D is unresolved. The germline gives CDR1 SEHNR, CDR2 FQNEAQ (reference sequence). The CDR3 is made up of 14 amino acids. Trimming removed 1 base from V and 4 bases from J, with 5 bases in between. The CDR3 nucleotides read TGTGCCAGCAGCTTAGAACAGTATAATTCACCCCTCCACTTT. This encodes CASSLEQYNSPLHF.